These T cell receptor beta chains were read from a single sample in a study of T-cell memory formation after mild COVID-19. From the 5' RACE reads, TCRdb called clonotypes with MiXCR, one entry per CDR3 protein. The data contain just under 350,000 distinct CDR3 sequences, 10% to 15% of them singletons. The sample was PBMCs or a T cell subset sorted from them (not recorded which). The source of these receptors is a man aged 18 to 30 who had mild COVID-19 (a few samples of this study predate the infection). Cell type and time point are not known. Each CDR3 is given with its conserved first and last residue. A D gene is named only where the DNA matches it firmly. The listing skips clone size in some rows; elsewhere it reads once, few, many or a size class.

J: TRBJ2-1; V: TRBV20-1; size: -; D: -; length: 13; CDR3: CSARSIIDNEQFF; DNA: TGCAGTGCTAGATCTATCATAGACAATGAGCAGTTCTTC
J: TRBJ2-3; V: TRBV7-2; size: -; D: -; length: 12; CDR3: CASSGARVEQYF; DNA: TGTGCCAGCAGCGGGGCTAGGGTAGAGCAGTATTTT
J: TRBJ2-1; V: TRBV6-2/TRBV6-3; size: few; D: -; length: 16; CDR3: CASSYSVWKGDNEQFF; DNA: TGTGCCAGCAGTTACTCGGTCTGGAAAGGAGACAATGAGCAGTTCTTC
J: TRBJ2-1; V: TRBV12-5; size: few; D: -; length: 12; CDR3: CASGLLPSEQFF; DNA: TGTGCTAGTGGTTTGCTCCCGAGTGAGCAGTTCTTC
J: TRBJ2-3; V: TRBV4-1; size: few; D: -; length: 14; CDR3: CASSQDDITDTQYF; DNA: TGCGCCAGCAGCCAAGATGACATTACAGATACGCAGTATTTT
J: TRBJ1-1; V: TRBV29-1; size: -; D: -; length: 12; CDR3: CSVDSLNTEAFF; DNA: TGCAGCGTCGACAGCTTGAACACTGAAGCTTTCTTT
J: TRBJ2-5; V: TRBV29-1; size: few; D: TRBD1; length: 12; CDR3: CSVMGQWETQYF; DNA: TGCAGCGTTATGGGACAGTGGGAGACCCAGTACTTC
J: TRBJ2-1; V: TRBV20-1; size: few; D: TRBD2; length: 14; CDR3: CSVLSGGAYNEQFF; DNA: TGCAGTGTTCTTAGCGGGGGGGCCTACAATGAGCAGTTCTTC
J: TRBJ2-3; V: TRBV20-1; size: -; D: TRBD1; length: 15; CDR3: CSAGPGTGRLDTQYF; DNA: TGCAGTGCTGGGCCCGGGACAGGGAGGTTGGATACGCAGTATTTT
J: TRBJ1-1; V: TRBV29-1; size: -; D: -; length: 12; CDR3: CSVDRQFLGAFF; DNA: TGCAGCGTTGATCGGCAGTTTTTGGGAGCTTTCTTT
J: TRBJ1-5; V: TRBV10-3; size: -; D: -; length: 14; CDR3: CAISESVSDQPQHF; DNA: TGTGCCATCAGTGAGTCGGTCTCAGATCAGCCCCAGCATTTT
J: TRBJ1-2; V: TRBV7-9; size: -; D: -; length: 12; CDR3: CASSSTAYGYTF; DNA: TGTGCCAGCAGCTCGACGGCCTATGGCTACACCTTC
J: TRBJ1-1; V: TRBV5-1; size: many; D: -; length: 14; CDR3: CASSLTELNTEAFF; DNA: TGCGCCAGCAGCTTGACAGAGTTGAACACTGAAGCTTTCTTT
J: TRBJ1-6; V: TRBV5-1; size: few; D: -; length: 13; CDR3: CASSPRQQSPLHF; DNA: TGCGCCAGCAGCCCGAGACAACAATCACCCCTCCACTTT
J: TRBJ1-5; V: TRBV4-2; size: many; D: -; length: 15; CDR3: CASSQAGRFNQPQHF; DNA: TGTGCCAGCAGCCAAGCTGGCAGATTCAATCAGCCCCAGCATTTT
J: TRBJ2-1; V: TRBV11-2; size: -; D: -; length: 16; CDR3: CASSFPGIVSYNEQFF; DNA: TGTGCCAGCAGCTTCCCAGGGATAGTCTCCTACAATGAGCAGTTCTTC
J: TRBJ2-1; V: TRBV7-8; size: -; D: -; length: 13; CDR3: CASSLIGGNEQFF; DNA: TGTGCCAGCAGCTTAATAGGGGGCAATGAGCAGTTCTTC
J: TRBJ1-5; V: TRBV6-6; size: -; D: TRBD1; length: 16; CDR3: CASSFYPQGMDQPQHF; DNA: TGTGCCAGCAGTTTTTATCCACAGGGGATGGATCAGCCCCAGCATTTT
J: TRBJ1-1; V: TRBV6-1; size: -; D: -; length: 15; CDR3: CASSENVATNTEAFF; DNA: TGTGCCAGCAGTGAAAACGTGGCAACGAACACTGAAGCTTTCTTT
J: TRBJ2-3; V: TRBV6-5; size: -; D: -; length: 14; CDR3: CASSALGGTDTQYF; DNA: TGTGCCAGCAGCGCCCTTGGGGGCACAGATACGCAGTATTTT
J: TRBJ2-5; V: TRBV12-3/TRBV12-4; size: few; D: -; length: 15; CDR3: CASSFSVGTRETQYF; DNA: TGTGCCAGCAGTTTTAGTGTGGGGACCAGAGAGACCCAGTACTTC